Shown below are 17 T cell receptor beta chains from a single sample sequenced in a study of a mutant IDH1 vaccine in newly diagnosed glioma. These TCRs' antigens remain unknown. Sample time point: week 5, during vaccination. Doses comprised 300 ug of mutant IDH1 20-mer peptide each, plus topical imiquimod. Measured with immunoSEQ multiplex PCR; TCRdb has only the in-frame clones, and not every one. The sample lists about 42,000 clones; roughly 85% were seen once. The material sequenced was PBMCs, taken from a glioma patient whose treatment included an IDH1 peptide vaccine. These receptors were taken from a man aged 40-49 years with glioma.

This chain uses TRBV6-6 with TRBJ2-7; 7 nucleotides align to TRBD2. Trimming removed 9 bases from V and 3 bases from J; junction bases left unmatched: 8. The CDR3 is 13 amino acids. Germline V gives CDR1 MNHNY, CDR2 SVGAGI (reference sequence). The CDR3 spells CASSGLEFYEQYF. DNA for the CDR3: TGTGCCAGTAGCGGGCTCGAGTTCTACGAGCAGTACTTC.

The chain carries TRBV4-3 and TRBJ2-7; tentatively, D is TRBD2 (6 bases). This CDR3 has 16 amino acids. The germline V gene encodes CDR1 LGHNA and CDR2 YSLEER. V was clipped by 4 bases and J by 2 bases, with 18 bases between them. The chain's CDR3 is CASSLGSGLDAYEQYF. The CDR3 DNA follows: TGCGCCAGCAGCCTAGGGTCGGGACTGGACGCCTACGAGCAGTACTTC.

The chain carries TRBV7-2 and TRBJ2-7; no definite D call. Trimming removed 5 bases from V and 7 bases from J, with 18 bases in between. The germline gives CDR1 SGHTA, CDR2 FQGNSA. This CDR3 has 14 amino acids. In DNA form, the CDR3 reads TGTGCCAGCAGCCCCGGACGAGGACCTTTAGAGCAGTACTTC. Translated: CASSPGRGPLEQYF.

The rearrangement links TRBV9 to TRBJ2-5; possibly TRBD2 for D (6 bases). Trimming pared 4 bases from V and 5 bases from J, leaving 18 bases between. The CDR3 runs 15 residues. CDR1 and CDR2 from the germline V gene are SGDLS and YYNGEE. CDR3 bases: TGTGCCAGCAGCTCCCGTAGTGGCGGAGGGGAGACCCAGTACTTC. The encoded protein is CASSSRSGGGETQYF.

This chain uses TRBV14 with TRBJ1-1, with a tentative D call TRBD1 (5 bases). The CDR3 runs 15 residues. The V and J ends lost 0 bases and 3 bases respectively, with 11 bases between them. Germline values: CDR1 SGHDN, CDR2 FVKESK. The CDR3 protein is CASSQEGRGYTEAFF. In nucleotides, the CDR3 is TGTGCCAGCAGCCAAGAGGGGAGGGGATACACTGAAGCTTTCTTT.

The chain employs TRBV15 and TRBJ2-3, with D tentatively TRBD1 (6 bases). This CDR3 contains 14 residues. CDR1 and CDR2 (germline): LNHNV, YYDKDF (reference sequence). The V end was cut by 7 bases, the J end by 0 bases, with 11 bases between. CDR3 bases: TGTGCCACCAAATCGGGACACAGCACAGATACGCAGTATTTT. It yields the protein CATKSGHSTDTQYF.

Comments on this clone: The sample contains more than one DNA sequence encoding this CDR3. The genes are TRBV5-4 and TRBJ2-1, with 8 bases identical to TRBD1. Trimming took 4 bases from V and 8 from J; bases not matched to a gene: 5. The CDR3 sequence is 13 residues long. Germline V gene lookup returns CDR1 SGHNT and CDR2 YYREEE (reference sequence). Here the CDR3 reads CASSRQGSDEQFF. CDR3 DNA sequence: TGTGCCAGCAGCCGACAGGGGTCCGATGAGCAGTTCTTC.

The rearrangement joins TRBV6-1 to TRBJ2-3, with 7 bases lining up with TRBD2. The CDR3 is made up of 16 amino acids. V lost 4 bases, J lost 0 bases, and 7 bases stayed unmatched. The germline gives CDR1 MNHNS, CDR2 SASEGT. CDR3 loop: CASSAGWRGSTDTQYF. The CDR3 nucleotides are TGTGCCAGCAGTGCCGGGTGGCGGGGGAGCACAGATACGCAGTATTTT.

This clone came up a few times. This chain connects TRBV10-3 to TRBJ2-3, with D possibly TRBD1 on 5 matching bases. Germline V gene sequence: CDR1 ENHRY, CDR2 SYGVKD. Trimming removed 4 bases at V and 0 bases at J, with 11 bases between. This CDR3 is built from 15 residues. CDR3 DNA: TGTGCCATCAGTGGGGGCACTTTTAGCACAGATACGCAGTATTTT. This encodes CAISGGTFSTDTQYF.

The V call is TRBV29-1, the J call TRBJ1-1; TRBD1 matches at 7 bases. CDR3 length equals 14 residues. The V gene end was trimmed by 4 bases and the J gene end by 7 bases; junction bases not matched to a gene: 12. Germline CDR1 and CDR2: SQVTM and ANQGSEA. The CDR3 loop is CSVVGTTGKFEAFF. Written as DNA, the CDR3 is TGCAGCGTTGTCGGAACGACAGGGAAATTTGAAGCTTTCTTT.

The chain couples TRBV27 to TRBJ1-2, with TRBD1 identical over 7 bases. This CDR3 is built from 11 residues. V lost 5 bases to trimming and J lost 10 bases; unmatched junction nucleotides: 4. The germline V gene encodes CDR1 MNHEY and CDR2 SMNVEV (reference sequence). CDR3 sequence (DNA): TGTGCCAGCAGTCGAGGGACAGCCTACACCTTC. It translates to CASSRGTAYTF.

The sample holds one count of this clone. CDR3 in amino acids: CATNVGVEDTQYF. As DNA, the CDR3 is TGTGCCACCAATGTGGGAGTCGAAGATACGCAGTATTTT. The chain joins TRBV15 to TRBJ2-3; weak D call: TRBD2 (5 bases). Germline loops: CDR1 LNHNV, CDR2 YYDKDF (reference sequence). The CDR3 loop spans 13 amino acids. V was cut by 7 bases and J by 5 bases, with 13 bases left in between.

The chain has TRBV7-5 and TRBJ2-7. TRBV7-5 is described as a pseudogene. This CDR3 has 16 residues. Here the CDR3 DNA reads TGTGTCAGAAGCTTAGTAAGGGGACCCAAACCCTACGAGCAGTACTTC. It yields the protein CVRSLVRGPKPYEQYF.

The V and J genes are TRBV5-1 and TRBJ2-3; D is uncertain. This CDR3 comprises 13 residues. Trimming removed 1 base from V and 6 bases from J, with 9 bases in between. In germline, CDR1 is SGHRS, CDR2 YFSETQ. The CDR3: CASSLSPADTQYF. The CDR3 coding sequence is TGCGCCAGCAGCTTGTCACCCGCGGATACGCAGTATTTT.

The chain uses TRBV19 and TRBJ1-4; tentative D call: TRBD1 (6 bases). V was cut by 8 bases and J by 4 bases, with 11 bases left in between. CDR3 size: 13 residues. The V gene's germline CDR1 is LNHDA and CDR2 SQIVND (reference sequence). CDR3 residues: CASLDRFNEKLFF. CDR3 sequence (DNA): TGTGCCAGTTTGGACAGATTTAATGAAAAACTGTTTTTT.

The rearrangement joins TRBV6-5 to TRBJ2-3, with a weak D call TRBD2 (6 bases). Germline CDR1 reads MNHEY; CDR2 reads SVGAGI. The CDR3 is made up of 15 amino acids. Trimming removed 5 bases from V and 1 base from J, with 13 bases in between. The DNA of the CDR3 is TGTGCCAGCAGTCCGGTCGGGAGAGGCACAGATACGCAGTATTTT. It translates to CASSPVGRGTDTQYF.

This chain connects TRBV18 to TRBJ2-5; D not certain. Germline assignment: CDR1 KGHSH and CDR2 LQKENI. Trimming took 3 bases from V and 2 from J, leaving 7 bases between them. The CDR3 totals 13 residues. The DNA for the CDR3 is TGTGCCAGCTCACCGCGTGGGCAAGAGACCCAGTACTTC. Protein: CASSPRGQETQYF.